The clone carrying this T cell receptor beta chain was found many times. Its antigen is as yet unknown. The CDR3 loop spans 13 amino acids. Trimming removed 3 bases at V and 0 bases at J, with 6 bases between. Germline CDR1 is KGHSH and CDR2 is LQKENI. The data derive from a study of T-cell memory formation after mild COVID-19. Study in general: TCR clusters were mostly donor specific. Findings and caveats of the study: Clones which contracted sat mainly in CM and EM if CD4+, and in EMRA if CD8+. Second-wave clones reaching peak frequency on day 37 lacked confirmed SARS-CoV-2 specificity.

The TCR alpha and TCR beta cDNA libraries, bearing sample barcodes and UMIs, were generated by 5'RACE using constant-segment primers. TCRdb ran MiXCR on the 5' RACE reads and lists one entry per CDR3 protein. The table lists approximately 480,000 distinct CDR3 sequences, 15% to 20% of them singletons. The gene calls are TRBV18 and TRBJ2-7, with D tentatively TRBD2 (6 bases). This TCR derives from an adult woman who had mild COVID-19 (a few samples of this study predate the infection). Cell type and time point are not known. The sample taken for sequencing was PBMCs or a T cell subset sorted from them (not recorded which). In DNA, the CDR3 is TGTGCCAGCTCACCGACTAGCTCCTACGAGCAGTACTTC. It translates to CASSPTSSYEQYF.